These T cell receptor beta chains were read from a single sample in a study of a mutant IDH1 vaccine in newly diagnosed glioma. Here immunoSEQ multiplex PCR was the method, and the copy in TCRdb shows in-frame clones only, minus some. The sample includes tens of thousands of clones, about three quarters of them seen just once. The sequences come from PBMCs, collected from a glioma patient treated with radiotherapy, temozolomide or both. The receptors were sampled from a woman aged 40 to 50 with glioma. Each CDR3 is given with its conserved first and last residue. The D gene is left open where the match is weak. Clone size is shown for a subset of rows, as once, few, many or a class of expanded clone.

D,size,V,length,J,CDR3,DNA
TRBD1,.,TRBV18,15,TRBJ1-1,CASSRDRELNTEAFF,TGTGCCAGCTCAAGGGACAGGGAATTGAACACTGAAGCTTTCTTT
.,.,TRBV6-1,14,TRBJ1-1,CASSDTGLNTEAFF,TGTGCCAGCAGTGACACAGGGCTGAACACTGAAGCTTTCTTT
.,.,TRBV7-2,14,TRBJ2-2,CASSLRRNTGELFF,TGTGCCAGCAGCCTTAGGAGGAACACCGGGGAGCTGTTTTTT
TRBD2,.,TRBV10-3,12,TRBJ2-3,CAIKASGDTQYF,TGTGCCATCAAAGCTAGCGGAGATACGCAGTATTTT
TRBD1,.,TRBV6-5,14,TRBJ1-2,CASSRGQGANGYTF,TGTGCCAGCAGTAGGGGACAGGGGGCGAATGGCTACACCTTC
.,.,TRBV2,13,TRBJ2-1,CASSVTGYNEQFF,TGTGCCAGCAGCGTCACGGGCTACAATGAGCAGTTCTTC
.,few,TRBV5-1,15,TRBJ1-1,CASSLASPDVTEAFF,TGCGCCAGCAGCTTGGCCTCCCCGGACGTGACTGAAGCTTTCTTT
TRBD2,.,TRBV7-9,18,TRBJ2-1,CASSLPPRLAGVRNEQFF,TGTGCCAGCAGCCTTCCCCCACGACTAGCGGGGGTGCGAAATGAGCAGTTCTTC
.,.,TRBV2,14,TRBJ2-3,CASSDPQSTDTQYF,TGTGCCAGCAGTGACCCACAGAGCACAGATACGCAGTATTTT
.,.,TRBV19,13,TRBJ2-2,CASADANTGELFF,TGTGCCAGCGCGGATGCGAACACCGGGGAGCTGTTTTTT
.,.,TRBV23-1,13,TRBJ1-1,CASSQSAWGGAFF,TGCGCCAGCAGTCAATCAGCATGGGGGGGAGCTTTCTTT
.,few,TRBV19,14,TRBJ2-2,CASSNRDFTGELFF,TGTGCCAGTAGTAACCGGGACTTTACCGGGGAGCTGTTTTTT
.,few,TRBV20-1,10,TRBJ1-4,CSPMHEKLFF,TGCAGCCCAATGCATGAAAAACTGTTTTTT
.,.,TRBV29-1,14,TRBJ1-4,CSGSSGATNEKLFF,TGCAGCGGGTCCAGCGGAGCAACTAATGAAAAACTGTTTTTT
.,.,TRBV7-8,15,TRBJ2-3,CASSLRGPSTDTQYF,TGTGCCAGCAGCTTGCGGGGGCCATCCACAGATACGCAGTATTTT
.,.,TRBV10-3,12,TRBJ1-3,CAIRPLGDTIYF,TGTGCCATCAGGCCCTTAGGGGACACCATATATTTT
.,.,TRBV2,15,TRBJ2-3,CASSLGLAVTDTQYF,TGTGCCAGCAGTCTAGGACTGGCCGTCACAGATACGCAGTATTTT
.,.,TRBV30,17,TRBJ1-4,CAWIPNGPISTNEKLFF,TGTGCCTGGATACCGAACGGGCCCATCTCAACTAATGAAAAACTGTTTTTT
.,once,TRBV6-5,13,TRBJ1-2,CASSPDLGRGYTF,TGTGCCAGCAGTCCGGACCTCGGGAGGGGCTACACCTTC
TRBD1,.,TRBV7-2,15,TRBJ1-3,CASSWDRDRANTIYF,TGTGCCAGCAGCTGGGACCGGGACAGGGCGAACACCATATATTTT
TRBD1,few,TRBV10-3,13,TRBJ1-5,CAISPRGDQPQHF,TGTGCCATCAGTCCCAGGGGGGATCAGCCCCAGCATTTT
.,.,TRBV7-9,14,TRBJ2-5,CASSLGGRAETQYF,TGTGCCAGCAGCTTGGGGGGGCGCGCAGAGACCCAGTACTTC
.,few,TRBV29-1,12,TRBJ1-1,CSAKPVNTEAFF,TGCAGCGCAAAACCGGTGAACACTGAAGCTTTCTTT
.,.,TRBV7-2,15,TRBJ1-4,CASSPTGTYNEKLFF,TGTGCCAGCAGCCCTACCGGGACATATAATGAAAAACTGTTTTTT
.,.,TRBV7-9,14,TRBJ2-2,CASSLGMGVGELFF,TGTGCCAGCAGCTTAGGAATGGGGGTCGGGGAGCTGTTTTTT
TRBD1,.,TRBV6-6,14,TRBJ1-6,CASSYDRVKSPLHF,TGTGCCAGCAGTTACGACAGGGTTAAATCACCCCTCCACTTT
TRBD2,.,TRBV25-1,13,TRBJ2-7,CATIAGATYEQYF,TGTGCCACCATAGCGGGGGCAACCTACGAGCAGTACTTC
.,few,TRBV5-5,13,TRBJ1-5,CASSTDWNQPQHF,TGTGCCAGCAGCACCGACTGGAATCAGCCCCAGCATTTT